The clone carrying this TCR beta chain was observed a few times. What it binds is not known. This sample is drawn from a study of blood T cells in healthy people across ages. Study findings and constraints: Among long-lived donors, naive CD4+ cells were more numerous and diversity higher than in aged donors. Researchers deemed the diversity estimates from one million T cells underestimates. Age advanced and TCR beta diversity per million T cells fell, roughly linearly. Correlation between TCR beta diversity and naive T cell percentage was strong.

Primed by a sample-barcoded 5' primer and a J-beta primer mix, a second PCR proceeded for about 6 to 12 cycles. TCRdb recomputed calls from the 5' RACE reads with MiXCR, one row per CDR3 protein. The sample consists of 980,000 or so distinct CDR3 sequences, around 49% of them appearing once. This receptor was identified in a man aged 25 to 40 in good health. Sequences were obtained from blood.

The CDR3 sequence: CATSRGTSSTDTQYF. The CDR3 DNA sequence: TGTGCCACCAGCAGAGGCACCTCTAGCACAGATACGCAGTATTTT. This chain uses TRBV15 with TRBJ2-3; D is undetermined. With 1 base removed from V and 0 bases from J, the gap between germline ends came to 8 bases. The CDR3 has 15 amino acids. The germline gives CDR1 LNHNV, CDR2 YYDKDF (reference sequence).